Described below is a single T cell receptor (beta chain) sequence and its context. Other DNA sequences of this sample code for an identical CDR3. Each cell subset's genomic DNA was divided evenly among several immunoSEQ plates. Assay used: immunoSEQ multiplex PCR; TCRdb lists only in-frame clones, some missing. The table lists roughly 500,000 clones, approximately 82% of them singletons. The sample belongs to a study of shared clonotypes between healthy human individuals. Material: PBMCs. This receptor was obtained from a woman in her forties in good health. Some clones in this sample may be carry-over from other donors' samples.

The CDR3 reads CASSLFSYNEQFF. The CDR3 nucleotides are TGTGCCAGCAGTCTTTTCTCCTACAATGAGCAGTTCTTC. The V and J genes are TRBV27 and TRBJ2-1; D remains unclear. Between the trimmed V and J ends, which lost 5 bases and 0 bases, there was a span of 5 bases. The CDR3 has 13 residues. Germline V CDR1 and CDR2: MNHEY, SMNVEV (reference sequence).